This TCR beta chain stems from a study of T cell responses to AZD1222 COVID-19 vaccine. Here immunoSEQ multiplex PCR was the method, and the copy in TCRdb shows in-frame clones only, minus some. Counted here are roughly 130,000 clones, roughly 88% occurring once; the ten biggest clones make up 7.6%. Points on this clone: Its cognate antigen is unknown.

The study's findings and limits: Nearly half of spike-specific TCRs reportedly target unmutated variant regions. Along spike, vaccine-associated CD4 TCRs were found throughout, with dominance at 160-218 and 743-854.

Unmatched junction bases numbered 11, after V lost 4 bases and J lost 8 bases. The CDR3 totals 15 residues. Germline lookup yields CDR1 MNHEY and CDR2 SMNVEV (reference sequence). This specimen consisted of peripheral blood, obtained on day 0 of AZD1222 vaccination. The receptor comes from an adult in good health. The chain couples TRBV27 to TRBJ1-5, with 7 bases lining up with TRBD1. CDR3 amino acids: CASSSEWDSGEPQHF. CDR3 sequence (DNA): TGTGCCAGCAGTTCAGAGTGGGACAGTGGGGAGCCCCAGCATTTT.